The clone carrying this T cell receptor beta chain came up many times. Preparation of the TCRbeta library was carried out with unique molecular identifiers. Each CDR3 protein gets one entry after TCRdb re-called the PCR reads with MiXCR. The table lists under 450,000 distinct CDR3 sequences, about an eighth of them singletons. The data were taken from a study of T-cell reconstitution after alpha-beta-depleted transplantation in children. From germline, CDR1 is LGHDT and CDR2 YNNKEL (reference sequence). The CDR3 is made up of 17 amino acids. V shed 0 bases, J shed 5 bases, and the junction held 4 bases outside the gene matches.

The clonotype comes from a human donor who donated a stem cell graft to a child with Fanconi anemia. This specimen consisted of PBMCs, obtained from the stem cell graft. The rearrangement uses TRBV3-1 and TRBJ2-1; the match to TRBD2 covers 13 bases. CDR3 in DNA: TGTGCCAGCAGCCAAGAAACTAGCGGGGGGGCCCACAATGAGCAGTTCTTC. Amino acids: CASSQETSGGAHNEQFF.